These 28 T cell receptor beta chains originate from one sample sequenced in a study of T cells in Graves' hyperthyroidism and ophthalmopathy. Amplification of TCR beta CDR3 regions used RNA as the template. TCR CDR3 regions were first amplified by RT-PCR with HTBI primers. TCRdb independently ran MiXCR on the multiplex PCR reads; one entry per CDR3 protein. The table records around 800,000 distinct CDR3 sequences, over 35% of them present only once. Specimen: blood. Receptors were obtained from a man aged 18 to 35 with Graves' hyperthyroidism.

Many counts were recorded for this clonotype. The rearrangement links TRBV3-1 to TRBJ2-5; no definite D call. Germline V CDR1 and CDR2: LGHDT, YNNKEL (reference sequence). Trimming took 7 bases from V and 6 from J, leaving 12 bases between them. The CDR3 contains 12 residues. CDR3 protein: CASTSGRQTQYF. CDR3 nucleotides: TGTGCCAGCACCTCTGGTCGGCAGACCCAGTACTTC.

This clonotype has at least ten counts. The CDR3 region is CSVLRGSTEAFF. CDR3 nucleotide sequence: TGCAGCGTCCTCAGGGGCTCGACTGAAGCTTTCTTT. This chain joins TRBV29-1 and TRBJ1-1, with a tentative D call TRBD1 (6 bases). Trimming cost V 6 bases and J 5 bases, with 13 bases left between them. The CDR3 is 12 amino acids. Germline V gene data show CDR1 as SQVTM and CDR2 as ANQGSEA. The full variable domain, with the rest looked up from reference TRBV29-1 and TRBJ1-1, is SAVISQKPSRDICQRGTSLTIQCQVDSQVTMMFWYRQQPGQSLTLIATANQGSEATYESGFVIDKFPISRPNLTFSTLTVSNMSPEDSSIYLCSVLRGSTEAFFGQGTRLTVV.

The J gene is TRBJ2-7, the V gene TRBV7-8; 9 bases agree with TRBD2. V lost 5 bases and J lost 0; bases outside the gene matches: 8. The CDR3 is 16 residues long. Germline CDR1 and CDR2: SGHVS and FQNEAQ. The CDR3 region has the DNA TGTGCCAGCAGCCCTCTAGCGGGATTAAGCTCCTACGAGCAGTACTTC. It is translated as CASSPLAGLSSYEQYF.

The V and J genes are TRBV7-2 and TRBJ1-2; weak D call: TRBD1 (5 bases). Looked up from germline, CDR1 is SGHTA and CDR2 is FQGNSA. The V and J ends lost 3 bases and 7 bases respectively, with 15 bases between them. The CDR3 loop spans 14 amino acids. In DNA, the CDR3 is TGTGCCAGCAGCTTTTTACCTCCGGGGGGTGGCTACACCTTC. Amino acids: CASSFLPPGGGYTF.

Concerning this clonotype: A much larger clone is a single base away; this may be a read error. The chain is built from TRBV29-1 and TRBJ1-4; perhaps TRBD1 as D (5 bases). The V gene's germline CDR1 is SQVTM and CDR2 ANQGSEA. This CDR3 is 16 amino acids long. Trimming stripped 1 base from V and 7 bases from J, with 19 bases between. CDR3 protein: CSVEGRYEGNIEKLFF. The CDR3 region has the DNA TGCAGCGTTGAAGGAAGGTATGAGGGGAATATTGAAAAACTGTTTTTT.

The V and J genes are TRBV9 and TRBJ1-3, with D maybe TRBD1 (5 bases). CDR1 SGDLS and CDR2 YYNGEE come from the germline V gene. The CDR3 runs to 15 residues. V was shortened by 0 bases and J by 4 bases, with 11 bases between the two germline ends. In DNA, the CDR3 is TGTGCCAGCAGCGTAGCACCCAGGGCGGGAAACACCATATATTTT. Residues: CASSVAPRAGNTIYF.

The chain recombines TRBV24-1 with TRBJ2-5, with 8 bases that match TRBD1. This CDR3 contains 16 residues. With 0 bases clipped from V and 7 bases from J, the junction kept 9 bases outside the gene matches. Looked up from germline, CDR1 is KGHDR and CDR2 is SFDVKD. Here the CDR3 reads CATSDLGTGPWGTQYF. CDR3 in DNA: TGTGCCACCAGTGATTTGGGGACAGGCCCCTGGGGGACCCAGTACTTC.

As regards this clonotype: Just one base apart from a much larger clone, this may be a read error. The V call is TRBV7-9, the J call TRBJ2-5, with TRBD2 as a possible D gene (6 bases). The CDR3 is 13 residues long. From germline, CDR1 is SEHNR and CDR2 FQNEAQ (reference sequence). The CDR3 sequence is CASSPPLEGTRYF. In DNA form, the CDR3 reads TGTGCCAGCAGCCCACCCCTGGAGGGGACCCGGTACTTC.

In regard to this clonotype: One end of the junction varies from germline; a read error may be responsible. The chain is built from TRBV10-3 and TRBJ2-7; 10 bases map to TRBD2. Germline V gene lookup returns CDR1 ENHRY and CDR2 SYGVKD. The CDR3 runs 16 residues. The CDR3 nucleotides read TGTGCCAGCAGTTACTCGAATCAAGCGGGAGGGTACGAGCAGTACTTC. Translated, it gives CASSYSNQAGGYEQYF.

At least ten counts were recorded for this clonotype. DNA for the CDR3: TGTGCCATCACGGGGACAGTCTCCTACGAGCAGTACTTC. Translated, it gives CAITGTVSYEQYF. The chain uses TRBV2 and TRBJ2-7, with 7 bases identical to TRBD1. V lost 10 bases, J lost 0 bases, and 6 bases stayed unmatched. The CDR3 extends over 13 amino acids. CDR1 and CDR2 from the germline V gene are SNHLY and FYNNEI.

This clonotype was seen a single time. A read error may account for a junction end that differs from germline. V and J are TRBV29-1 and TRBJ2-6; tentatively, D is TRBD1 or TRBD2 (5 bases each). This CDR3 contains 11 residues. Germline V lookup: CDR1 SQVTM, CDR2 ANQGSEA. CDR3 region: CSVGGDNVLTF. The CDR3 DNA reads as TGCAGCGTTGGAGGGGACAACGTCCTGACTTTC.

CDR3 region: CSVGGTDSNQPQHF. CDR3 nucleotide sequence: TGCAGCGTTGGCGGAACTGATAGCAATCAGCCCCAGCATTTT. This chain uses TRBV29-1 with TRBJ1-5; the D is unclear. Trimming shortened V by 4 bases and J by 0 bases, and 10 bases separated the two germline ends. The CDR3 runs 14 residues. The germline V gene has CDR1 SQVTM and CDR2 ANQGSEA.

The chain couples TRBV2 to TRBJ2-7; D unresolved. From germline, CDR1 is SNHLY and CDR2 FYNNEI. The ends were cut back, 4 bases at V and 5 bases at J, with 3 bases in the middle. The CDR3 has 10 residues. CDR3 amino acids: CASSANEQYF. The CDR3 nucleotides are TGTGCCAGCAGTGCTAACGAGCAGTACTTC.

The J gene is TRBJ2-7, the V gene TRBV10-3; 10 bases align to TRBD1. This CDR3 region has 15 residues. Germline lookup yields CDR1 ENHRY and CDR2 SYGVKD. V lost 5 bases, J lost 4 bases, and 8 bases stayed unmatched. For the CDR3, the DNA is TGTGCCATCAGTTCGGGACAGGGGTTGGCTTACGAGCAGTACTTC. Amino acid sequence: CAISSGQGLAYEQYF.

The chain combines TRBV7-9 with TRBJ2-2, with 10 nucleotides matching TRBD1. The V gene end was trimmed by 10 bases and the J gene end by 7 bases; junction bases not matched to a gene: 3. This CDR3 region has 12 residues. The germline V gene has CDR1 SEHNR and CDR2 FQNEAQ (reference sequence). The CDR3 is CAIGTGVGELFF. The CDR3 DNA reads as TGTGCCATCGGGACAGGGGTCGGGGAGCTGTTTTTT.

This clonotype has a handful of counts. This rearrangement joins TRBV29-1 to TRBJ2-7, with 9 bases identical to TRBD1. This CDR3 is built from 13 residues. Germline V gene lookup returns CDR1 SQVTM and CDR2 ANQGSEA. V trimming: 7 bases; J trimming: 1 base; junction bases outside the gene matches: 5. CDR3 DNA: TGCAGCGGTGGGACAGGGTCATCCTACGAGCAGTACTTC. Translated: CSGGTGSSYEQYF.

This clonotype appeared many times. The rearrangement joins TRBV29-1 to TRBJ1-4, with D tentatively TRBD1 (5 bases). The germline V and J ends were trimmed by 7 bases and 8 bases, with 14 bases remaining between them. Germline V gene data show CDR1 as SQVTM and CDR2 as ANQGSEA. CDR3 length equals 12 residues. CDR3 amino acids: CSGRGINEKLFF. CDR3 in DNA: TGCAGCGGAAGGGGAATAAACGAAAAACTGTTTTTT.

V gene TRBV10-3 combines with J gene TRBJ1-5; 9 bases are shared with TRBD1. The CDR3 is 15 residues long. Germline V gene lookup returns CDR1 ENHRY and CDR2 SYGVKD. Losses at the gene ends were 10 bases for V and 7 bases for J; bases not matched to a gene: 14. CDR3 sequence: CATSMRTGAVQPQHF. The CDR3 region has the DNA TGTGCCACCTCTATGAGGACAGGGGCAGTGCAGCCCCAGCATTTT.

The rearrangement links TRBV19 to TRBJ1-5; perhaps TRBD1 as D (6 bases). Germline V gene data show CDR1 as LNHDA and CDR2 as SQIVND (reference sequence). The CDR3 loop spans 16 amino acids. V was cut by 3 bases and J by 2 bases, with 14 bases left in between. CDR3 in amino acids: CASSMAGHRGNQPQHF. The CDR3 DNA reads TGTGCCAGTAGTATGGCAGGGCACAGGGGCAATCAGCCCCAGCATTTT. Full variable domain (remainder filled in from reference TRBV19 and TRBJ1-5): DGGITQSPKYLFRKEGQNVTLSCEQNLNHDAMYWYRQDPGQGLRLIYYSQIVNDFQKGDIAEGYSVSREKKESFPLTVTSAQKNPTAFYLCASSMAGHRGNQPQHFGDGTRLSIL.

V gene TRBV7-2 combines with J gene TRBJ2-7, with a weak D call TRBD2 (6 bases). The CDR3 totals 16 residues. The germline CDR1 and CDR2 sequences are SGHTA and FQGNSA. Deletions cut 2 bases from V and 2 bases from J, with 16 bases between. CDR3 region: CASSLWSGGVPYEQYF. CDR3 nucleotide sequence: TGTGCCAGCAGCTTATGGTCTGGCGGGGTCCCCTACGAGCAGTACTTC.

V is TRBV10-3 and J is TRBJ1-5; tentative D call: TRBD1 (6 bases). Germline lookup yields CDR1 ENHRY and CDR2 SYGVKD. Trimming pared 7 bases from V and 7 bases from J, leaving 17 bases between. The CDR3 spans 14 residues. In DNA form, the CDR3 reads TGTGCCATCACGGACCGGGACATGAGACAGCCCCAGCATTTT. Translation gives CAITDRDMRQPQHF.

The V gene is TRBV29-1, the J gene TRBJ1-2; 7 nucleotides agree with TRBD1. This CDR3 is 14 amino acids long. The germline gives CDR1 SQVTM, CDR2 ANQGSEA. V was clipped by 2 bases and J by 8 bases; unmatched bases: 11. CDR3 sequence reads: CSVETGARGSGYTF. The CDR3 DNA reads TGCAGCGTTGAAACAGGGGCCCGTGGGAGCGGCTACACCTTC.

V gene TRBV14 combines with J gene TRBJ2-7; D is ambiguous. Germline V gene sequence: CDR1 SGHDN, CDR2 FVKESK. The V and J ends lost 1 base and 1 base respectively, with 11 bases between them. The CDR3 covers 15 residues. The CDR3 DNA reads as TGTGCCAGCAGCCAAGGGGCGTCGAGGTCCTACGAGCAGTACTTC. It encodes CASSQGASRSYEQYF.

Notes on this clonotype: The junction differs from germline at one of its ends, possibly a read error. As DNA, the CDR3 is TGCGCCAGCAGCCTTAGGCCGGAAGCCGGGGTCGAGCAGTACTTC. It is translated as CASSLRPEAGVEQYF. The V call is TRBV13, the J call TRBJ2-7; perhaps TRBD2 as D (5 bases). The V gene's germline CDR1 is PRHDT and CDR2 FYEKMQ (reference sequence). The CDR3 extends over 15 amino acids.

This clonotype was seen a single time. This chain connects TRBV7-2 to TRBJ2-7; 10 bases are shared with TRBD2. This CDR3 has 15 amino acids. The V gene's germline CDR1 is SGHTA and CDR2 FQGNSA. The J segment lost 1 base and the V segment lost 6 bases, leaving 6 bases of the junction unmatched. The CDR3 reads CASRSGLARSYEQYF. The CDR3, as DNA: TGTGCCAGCAGATCGGGACTAGCGCGTTCCTACGAGCAGTACTTC.

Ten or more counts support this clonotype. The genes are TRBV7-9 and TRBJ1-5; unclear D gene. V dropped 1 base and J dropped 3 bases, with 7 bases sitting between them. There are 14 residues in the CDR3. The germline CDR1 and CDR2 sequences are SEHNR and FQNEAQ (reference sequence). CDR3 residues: CASSLVGPNQPQHF. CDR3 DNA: TGTGCCAGCAGCTTAGTCGGGCCCAATCAGCCCCAGCATTTT.

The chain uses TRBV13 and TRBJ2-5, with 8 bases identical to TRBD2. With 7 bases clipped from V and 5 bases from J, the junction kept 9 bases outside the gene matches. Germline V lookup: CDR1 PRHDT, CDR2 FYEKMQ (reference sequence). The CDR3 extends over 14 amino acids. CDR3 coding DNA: TGTGCCAGCACCTGGACTAGCCCGGGGGAGACCCAGTACTTC. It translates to CASTWTSPGETQYF.

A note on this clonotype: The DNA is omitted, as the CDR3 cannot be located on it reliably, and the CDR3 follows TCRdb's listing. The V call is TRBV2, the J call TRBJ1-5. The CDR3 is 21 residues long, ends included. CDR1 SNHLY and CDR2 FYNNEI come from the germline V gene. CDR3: CASGDLNTEAFFGVSNQPQHF.